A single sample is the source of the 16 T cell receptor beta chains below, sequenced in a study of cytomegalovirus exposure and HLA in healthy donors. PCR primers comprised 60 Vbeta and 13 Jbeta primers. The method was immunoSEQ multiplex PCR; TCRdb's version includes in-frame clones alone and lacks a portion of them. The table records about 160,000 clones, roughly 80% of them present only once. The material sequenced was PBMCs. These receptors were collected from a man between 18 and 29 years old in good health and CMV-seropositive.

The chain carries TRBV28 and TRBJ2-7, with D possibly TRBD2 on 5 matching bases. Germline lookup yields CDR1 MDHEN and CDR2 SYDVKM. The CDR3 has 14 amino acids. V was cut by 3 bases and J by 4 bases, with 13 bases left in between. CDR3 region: CASSLGRWEYEQYF. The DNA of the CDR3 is TGTGCCAGCAGTTTGGGCAGGTGGGAGTACGAGCAGTACTTC.

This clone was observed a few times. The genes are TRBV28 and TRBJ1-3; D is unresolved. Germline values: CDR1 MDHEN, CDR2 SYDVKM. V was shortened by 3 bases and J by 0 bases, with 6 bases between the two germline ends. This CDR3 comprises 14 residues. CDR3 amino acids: CASSFLSSGNTIYF. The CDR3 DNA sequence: TGTGCCAGCAGTTTCTTATCCTCTGGAAACACCATATATTTT.

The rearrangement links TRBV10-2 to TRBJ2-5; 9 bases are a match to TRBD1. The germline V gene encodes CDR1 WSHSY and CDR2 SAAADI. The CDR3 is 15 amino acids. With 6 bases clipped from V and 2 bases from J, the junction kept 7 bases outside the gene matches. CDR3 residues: CASRAGTGIQETQYF. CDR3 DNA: TGCGCCAGCAGGGCTGGGACAGGGATACAAGAGACCCAGTACTTC.

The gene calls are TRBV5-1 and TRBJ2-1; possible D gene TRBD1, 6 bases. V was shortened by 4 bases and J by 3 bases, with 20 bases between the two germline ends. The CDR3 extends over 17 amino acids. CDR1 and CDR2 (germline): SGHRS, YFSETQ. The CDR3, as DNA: TGCGCCAGCAGCCCAAGGGGCCCACAGGGTCACTACAATGAGCAGTTCTTC. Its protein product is CASSPRGPQGHYNEQFF.

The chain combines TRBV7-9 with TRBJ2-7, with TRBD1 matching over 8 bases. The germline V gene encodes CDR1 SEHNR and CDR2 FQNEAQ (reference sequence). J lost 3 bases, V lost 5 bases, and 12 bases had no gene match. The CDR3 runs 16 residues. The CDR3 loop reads CASSPPFRTGLYEQYF. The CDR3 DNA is TGTGCCAGCAGCCCGCCGTTTCGGACAGGGCTCTACGAGCAGTACTTC.

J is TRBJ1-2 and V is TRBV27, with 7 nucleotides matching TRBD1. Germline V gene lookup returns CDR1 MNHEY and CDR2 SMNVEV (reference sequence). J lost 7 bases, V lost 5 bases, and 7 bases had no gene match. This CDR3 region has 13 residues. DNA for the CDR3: TGTGCCAGCAGTCCCAACAGGGGTGGTGGCTACACCTTC. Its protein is CASSPNRGGGYTF.

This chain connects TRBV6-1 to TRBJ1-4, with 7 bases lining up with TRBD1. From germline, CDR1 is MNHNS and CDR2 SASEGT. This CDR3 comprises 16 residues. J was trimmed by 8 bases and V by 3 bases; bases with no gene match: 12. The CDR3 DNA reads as TGTGCCAGCAGTGACAAGACCGGGACAGAACGCGAAAAACTGTTTTTT. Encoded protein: CASSDKTGTEREKLFF.

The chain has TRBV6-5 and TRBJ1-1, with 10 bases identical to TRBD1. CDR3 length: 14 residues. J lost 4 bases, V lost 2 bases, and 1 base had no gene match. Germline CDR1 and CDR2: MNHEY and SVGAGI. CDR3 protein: CASSYGTGATEAFF. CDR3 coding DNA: TGTGCCAGCAGTTACGGGACAGGGGCCACTGAAGCTTTCTTT.

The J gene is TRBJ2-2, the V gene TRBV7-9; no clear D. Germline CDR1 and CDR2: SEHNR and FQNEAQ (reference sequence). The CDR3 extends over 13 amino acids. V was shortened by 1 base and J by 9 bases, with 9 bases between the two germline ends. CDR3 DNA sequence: TGTGCCAGCAGCTTAGATCGGAGCTGGGAGCTGTTTTTT. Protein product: CASSLDRSWELFF.

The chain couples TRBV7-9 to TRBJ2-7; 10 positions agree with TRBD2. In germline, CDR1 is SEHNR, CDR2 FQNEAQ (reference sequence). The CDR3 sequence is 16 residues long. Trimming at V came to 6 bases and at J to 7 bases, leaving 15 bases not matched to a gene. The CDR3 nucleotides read TGTGCCAGCAGGGCCGGAAGTAGCGGGGGGTCCGGGGAGCAGTACTTC. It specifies CASRAGSSGGSGEQYF. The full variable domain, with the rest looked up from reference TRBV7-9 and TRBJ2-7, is DTGVSQNPRHKITKRGQNVTFRCDPISEHNRLYWYRQTLGQGPEFLTYFQNEAQLEKSRLLSDRFSAERPKGSFSTLEIQRTEQGDSAMYLCASRAGSSGGSGEQYFGPGTRLTVT.

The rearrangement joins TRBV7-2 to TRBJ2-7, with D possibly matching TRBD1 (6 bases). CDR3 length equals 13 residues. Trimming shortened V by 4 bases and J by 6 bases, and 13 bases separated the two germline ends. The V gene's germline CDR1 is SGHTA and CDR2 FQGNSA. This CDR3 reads CASSSNRGGEQYF. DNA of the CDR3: TGTGCCAGCAGCTCAAACCGAGGGGGCGAGCAGTACTTC. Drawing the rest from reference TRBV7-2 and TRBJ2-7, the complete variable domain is GAGVSQSPSNKVTEKGKDVELRCDPISGHTALYWYRQSLGQGLEFLIYFQGNSAPDKSGLPSDRFSAERTGGSVSTLTIQRTQQEDSAVYLCASSSNRGGEQYFGPGTRLTVT.

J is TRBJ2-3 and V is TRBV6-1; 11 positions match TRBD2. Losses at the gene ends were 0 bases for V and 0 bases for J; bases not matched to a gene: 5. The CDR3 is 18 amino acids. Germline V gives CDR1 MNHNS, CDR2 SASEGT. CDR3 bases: TGTGCCAGCAGTGAAGCCAGACTAGCGGGACTTAGCACAGATACGCAGTATTTT. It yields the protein CASSEARLAGLSTDTQYF.

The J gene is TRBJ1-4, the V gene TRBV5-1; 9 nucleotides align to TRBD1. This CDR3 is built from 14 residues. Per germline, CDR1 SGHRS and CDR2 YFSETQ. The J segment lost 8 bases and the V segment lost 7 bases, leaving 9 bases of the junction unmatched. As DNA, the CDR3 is TGCGCCAGCTCAAGGGACAGGGTATCGGAAAAACTGTTTTTT. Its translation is CASSRDRVSEKLFF.

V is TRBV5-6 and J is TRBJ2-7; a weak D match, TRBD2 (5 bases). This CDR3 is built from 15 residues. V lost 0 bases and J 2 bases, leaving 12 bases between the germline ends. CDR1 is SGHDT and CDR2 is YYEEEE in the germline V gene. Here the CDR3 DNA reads TGTGCCAGCAGCTTGGTTGGTAGCGAGGCCTACGAGCAGTACTTC. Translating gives CASSLVGSEAYEQYF.

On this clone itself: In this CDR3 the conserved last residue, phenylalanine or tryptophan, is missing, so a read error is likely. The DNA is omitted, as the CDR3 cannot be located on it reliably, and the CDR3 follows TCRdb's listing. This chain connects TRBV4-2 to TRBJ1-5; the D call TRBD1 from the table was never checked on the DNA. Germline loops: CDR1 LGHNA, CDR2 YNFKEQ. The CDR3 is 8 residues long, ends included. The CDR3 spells CASSRGTG.

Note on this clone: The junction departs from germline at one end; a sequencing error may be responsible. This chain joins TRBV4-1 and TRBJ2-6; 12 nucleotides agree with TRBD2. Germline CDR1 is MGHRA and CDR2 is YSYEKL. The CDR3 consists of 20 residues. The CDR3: CASSQGTSGGTNSGANGLTF. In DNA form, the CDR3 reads TGCGCCAGCAGCCAAGGTACTAGCGGGGGGACCAATTCTGGGGCCAACGGCCTGACTTTC.